Presented here are 2 T cell receptor beta chains from one specimen sequenced in a study of beta chain features in type 1 diabetes. Their target antigens are unknown. Sequenced material consisted of expressed TCRB transcripts (all of the isolated RNA was reverse transcribed). Profiling relied on immunoSEQ multiplex PCR, and the TCRdb table lists in-frame clones only, not all of them. The sample has 100,000 to 150,000 clones; around 8.8% are singletons. Findings and caveats of the study: TCRB CDR3 length was moderately but significantly reduced in all four CD4+ subsets of Type 1 diabetes patients.

The sequenced sample was central memory CD4+ T cells from blood. The receptors originated from a man aged 25-40 years with type 1 diabetes.

This clone turned up a few times. The chain has TRBV9 and TRBJ2-1; TRBD1 matches 8 bases. This CDR3 has 14 residues. Trimming at V came to 0 bases and at J to 6 bases, leaving 2 bases not matched to a gene. CDR1 is SGDLS, CDR2 YYNGEE, per germline. The CDR3 reads CASSVVTGGNEQFF. The CDR3 DNA reads as TGTGCCAGCAGCGTAGTCACAGGGGGCAATGAGCAGTTCTTC.

The CDR3 here is CASSPLTSNPSGANVLTF. CDR3 sequence (DNA): TGTGCCAGCTCACCACTCACTAGCAACCCCTCTGGGGCCAACGTCCTGACTTTC. This sequence joins TRBV18 and TRBJ2-6; D is possibly TRBD2 (6 bases). The CDR3 is made up of 18 amino acids. Germline V gene sequence: CDR1 KGHSH, CDR2 LQKENI. Trimming shortened V by 1 base and J by 0 bases, and 13 bases separated the two germline ends.